A selection of T cell receptor beta chains follows, all from one sample in a study of T cell responses to AZD1222 COVID-19 vaccine. TCRdb keeps only in-frame clones here, not all; method: immunoSEQ multiplex PCR. Here the sample spans about 140,000 clones, 80% to 95% being singletons. Sequencing used peripheral blood, obtained on day 0 of AZD1222 vaccination. The receptors shown here come from an adult in good health. Each CDR3 is given with its conserved first and last residue. The D gene is left open where the match is weak. Where a row states a size, it is once, few, many or the class of an expanded clone; other rows omit it.

-,TRBV27,-,TRBJ2-5,13,CASSFAPRQTQYF,TGTGCCAGCAGTTTCGCCCCAAGGCAGACCCAGTACTTC
-,TRBV19,-,TRBJ2-4,13,CASSMGFRDIQYF,TGTGCCAGTAGTATGGGGTTTCGGGACATTCAGTACTTC
-,TRBV6-5,-,TRBJ1-1,12,CASSSRRAEAFF,TGTGCCAGCAGTAGCAGGAGGGCCGAAGCTTTCTTT
-,TRBV6-5,once,TRBJ1-2,15,CASSYSSQGGYGYTF,TGTGCCAGCAGTTACTCGTCTCAAGGGGGCTATGGCTACACCTTC
TRBD2,TRBV4-2,-,TRBJ2-5,15,CASSPYESGGKTQYF,TGTGCCAGCAGCCCGTATGAGAGCGGGGGAAAGACCCAGTACTTC
-,TRBV6-2/TRBV6-3,-,TRBJ1-1,14,CASSMTAMNTEAFF,TGTGCCAGCAGTATGACAGCGATGAACACTGAAGCTTTCTTT
-,TRBV3-1/TRBV3-2,-,TRBJ2-5,14,CASSDTGNQETQYF,TGTGCCAGCAGCGACACGGGGAACCAAGAGACCCAGTACTTC
-,TRBV7-2,-,TRBJ2-7,14,CASSLGNPVYEQYF,TGTGCCAGCAGCTTAGGGAATCCTGTCTACGAGCAGTACTTC
-,TRBV7-2,-,TRBJ2-1,15,CASSLEGQAYNEQFF,TGTGCCAGCAGCTTGGAGGGCCAGGCCTACAATGAGCAGTTCTTC
TRBD1,TRBV27,-,TRBJ1-1,16,CASSLTTGGWSTEAFF,TGTGCCAGCAGTTTGACGACAGGGGGCTGGAGCACTGAAGCTTTCTTT
-,TRBV6-5,-,TRBJ1-1,14,CASSYSAINTEAFF,TGTGCCAGCAGTTATTCGGCTATCAACACTGAAGCTTTCTTT
-,TRBV27,-,TRBJ1-6,14,CASGPGPYNSPLHF,TGTGCCAGCGGTCCGGGACCATATAATTCACCCCTCCACTTT
-,TRBV11-3,-,TRBJ2-7,13,CASSFVRGDEQYF,TGTGCCAGCAGCTTCGTCCGGGGCGACGAGCAGTACTTC
-,TRBV4-2,-,TRBJ1-6,16,CASSQDPSGLDSPLHF,TGTGCCAGCAGCCAAGATCCCTCCGGTTTGGATTCACCCCTCCACTTT
-,TRBV6-5,once,TRBJ1-1,12,CASSPSGAEAFF,TGTGCCAGCAGTCCTTCTGGGGCTGAAGCTTTCTTT
TRBD1,TRBV27,-,TRBJ1-3,15,CASSLRGQGWNTIYF,TGTGCCAGCAGCCTCCGGGGACAGGGGTGGAACACCATATATTTT
-,TRBV5-1,-,TRBJ2-7,14,CASSLGPGSYEQYF,TGCGCCAGCAGCTTGGGTCCCGGGTCCTACGAGCAGTACTTC
-,TRBV5-1,once,TRBJ1-2,13,CASSKATNYGYTF,TGCGCCAGCAGCAAGGCGACTAACTATGGCTACACCTTC
TRBD2,TRBV28,-,TRBJ2-3,17,CASSLYGAGGQTDTQYF,TGTGCCAGCAGTTTATACGGAGCGGGGGGGCAAACAGATACGCAGTATTTT
-,TRBV3-1/TRBV3-2,-,TRBJ2-7,19,CASSDPGGARQGRSYEQYF,TGTGCCAGCAGCGATCCGGGAGGGGCCCGACAGGGACGATCCTACGAGCAGTACTTC
TRBD1,TRBV7-8,once,TRBJ1-6,16,CASSLGTGVENSPLHF,TGTGCCAGCAGCTTAGGGACAGGGGTGGAAAATTCACCCCTCCACTTT
TRBD2,TRBV4-1,-,TRBJ2-1,15,CASSQVFSGYNEQFF,TGCGCCAGCAGCCAAGTGTTTAGCGGGTACAATGAGCAGTTCTTC
TRBD2,TRBV6-1,-,TRBJ2-7,14,CASSELAASYEQYF,TGTGCCAGCAGTGAACTAGCGGCTTCCTACGAGCAGTACTTC
TRBD1,TRBV18,-,TRBJ2-7,15,CASSLSGTGGYEQYF,TGTGCCAGCTCACTCTCCGGGACAGGGGGATACGAGCAGTACTTC
-,TRBV5-1,-,TRBJ2-7,15,CASSLASGGSNEQYF,TGCGCCAGCAGCTTGGCCTCTGGGGGGTCCAACGAGCAGTACTTC
-,TRBV27,-,TRBJ2-1,12,CASSTNSEEQFF,TGTGCCAGCAGTACAAATTCCGAAGAGCAGTTCTTC
-,TRBV7-2,-,TRBJ1-6,14,CASSTNGRRTPLHF,TGTGCCAGCAGCACTAATGGGAGGAGGACACCCCTCCACTTT
-,TRBV5-1,-,TRBJ2-1,16,CASSSGLRGEVNEQFF,TGCGCCAGCAGCTCCGGTTTGAGGGGGGAGGTGAATGAGCAGTTCTTC
-,TRBV27,-,TRBJ1-6,15,CASSLVAGNNSPLHF,TGTGCCAGCAGTTTAGTGGCAGGGAATAATTCACCCCTCCACTTT
TRBD2,TRBV6-1,-,TRBJ2-2,19,CASSADEGRLAGDTGELFF,TGTGCCAGCAGTGCCGACGAAGGGAGACTAGCGGGAGACACCGGGGAGCTGTTTTTT
-,TRBV18,few,TRBJ1-6,14,CASSPETGNSPLHF,TGTGCCAGCTCACCAGAGACGGGAAATTCACCCCTCCACTTT
-,TRBV28,-,TRBJ2-7,13,CASSLSVSYEQYF,TGTGCCAGCAGTTTATCTGTATCCTACGAGCAGTACTTC
-,TRBV9,once,TRBJ2-2,14,CASGRVENTGELFF,TGTGCCAGCGGCCGGGTCGAAAACACCGGGGAGCTGTTTTTT
TRBD1,TRBV9,few,TRBJ2-3,15,CASSVRQGATDTQYF,TGTGCCAGCAGCGTCCGACAGGGGGCGACAGATACGCAGTATTTT
-,TRBV10-1,-,TRBJ1-2,15,CASSEPDLEGVDYTF,TGCGCCAGCAGTGAGCCTGACTTGGAGGGGGTGGACTACACCTTC